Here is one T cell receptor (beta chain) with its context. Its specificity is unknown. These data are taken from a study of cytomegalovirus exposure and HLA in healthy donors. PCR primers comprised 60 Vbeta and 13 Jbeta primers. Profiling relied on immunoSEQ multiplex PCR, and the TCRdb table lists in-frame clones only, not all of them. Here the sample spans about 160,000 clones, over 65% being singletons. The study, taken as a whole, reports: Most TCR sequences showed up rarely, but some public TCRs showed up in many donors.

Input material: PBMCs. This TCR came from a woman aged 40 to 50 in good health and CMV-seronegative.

CDR3: CASSGTGLRSYGYTF. CDR3 in DNA: TGCGCCAGCAGCGGGACAGGTCTGAGGAGCTATGGCTACACCTTC. The chain carries TRBV5-1 and TRBJ1-2; 8 bases are a match to TRBD1. The CDR3 length is 15 residues. V dropped 4 bases and J dropped 4; count of bases not matched to a gene: 9. Germline V gene sequence: CDR1 SGHRS, CDR2 YFSETQ.